This T cell receptor beta chain appears in the sequencing data of a study of T cells in Graves' hyperthyroidism and ophthalmopathy. Whole-study results and caveats: Most clonotypes that expanded in the thyroid above 0.001 also showed up in blood. Before onset, ophthalmopathy was predicted by the model a median around 6 months earlier.

This clonotype was seen a few times. Its antigen is unidentified. The junction shows a germline mismatch at one end, possibly a read error. Researchers amplified the TCR beta CDR3 regions from RNA transcripts. An initial round of RT-PCR targeting the TCR CDR3 relied on the HTBI primer set. TCRdb re-derived calls from the multiplex PCR reads in MiXCR, one entry per CDR3 protein. The sample yields approximately 400,000 distinct CDR3 sequences, less than 20% seen once. This sequence originates from a woman aged 18-29 years with Graves' hyperthyroidism. Source material: blood.

This chain's CDR3 is CASSLAGKSSYEQHF. The DNA of the CDR3 is TGCGCCAGCAGCTTGGCCGGAAAGAGCTCCTACGAGCAGCACTTC. The chain joins TRBV5-1 to TRBJ2-7; D gene unclear. Germline V gives CDR1 SGHRS, CDR2 YFSETQ. The CDR3 length is 15 residues.